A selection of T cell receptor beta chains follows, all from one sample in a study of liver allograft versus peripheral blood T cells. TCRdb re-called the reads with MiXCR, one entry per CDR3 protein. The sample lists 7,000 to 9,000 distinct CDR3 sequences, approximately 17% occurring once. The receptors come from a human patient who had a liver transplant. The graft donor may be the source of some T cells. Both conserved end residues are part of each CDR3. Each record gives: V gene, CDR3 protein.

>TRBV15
CATSGGQGAIDTQYF
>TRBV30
CAWSSPGLAGGPYNEQFF
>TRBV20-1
CSARGRPLETQYF
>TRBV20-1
CSAPRTDPNTEAFF
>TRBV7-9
CASSWSGHEQFF
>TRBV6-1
CASSERTGGSYEQYF
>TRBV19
CASSIGSGGLAYNEQFF
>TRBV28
CASGLGRAYVDTQYF
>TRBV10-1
CASSGSGYQPQHF
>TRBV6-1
CASSEGLTGAIRREVTEAFF
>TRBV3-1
CASSQGLQPQHF
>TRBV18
CASSRGPRETQYF
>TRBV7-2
CASSLMQGAYEQYF
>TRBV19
CASSFSPEVDTQYF
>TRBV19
CASSINTGGTDTQYF
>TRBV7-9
CASSFPGQGSLHF
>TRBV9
CASSVAIVTDTQYF
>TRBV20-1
CSARLDYGYTF
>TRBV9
CASSVGTSGGQETQYF
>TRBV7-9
CASSKDLAGGPQETQYF
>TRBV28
CASSLRGDYGYTF
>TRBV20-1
CSARGRGLTGELFF
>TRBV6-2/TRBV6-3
CASSYLLGQSNTEAFF
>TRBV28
CASSLSLRGQPQHF
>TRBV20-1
CSATSDGNTEAFF
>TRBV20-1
CSARDSQTQGANEKLFF
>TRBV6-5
CASSYSKPSGGWEQYF
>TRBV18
CASSLRQEDNYGYTF
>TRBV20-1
CSATLTRASHATGTEAFF
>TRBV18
CASSPSSPNTEAFF
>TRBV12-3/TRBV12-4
CASSLGGDTQPQHF
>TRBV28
CASSFQDYGYTF
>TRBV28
CASSTPRQGNEKLFF
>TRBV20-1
CSARDVRYEQYF
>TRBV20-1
CSVGVGYGYTF
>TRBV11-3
CASSKGQAYEQYF
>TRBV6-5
CASSYRLSKPEQFF
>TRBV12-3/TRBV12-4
CASSLKGWDEQFF
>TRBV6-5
CASSRQGGITGELFF
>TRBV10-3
CAIGSQMNTEAFF
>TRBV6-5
CASSRTSGGSNTGELFF
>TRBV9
CASSLRTGDSNYGYTF